This T cell receptor beta chain was recovered during a study of T cells in Graves' hyperthyroidism and ophthalmopathy. This clonotype was found many times. Its antigen is currently unknown. In germline, CDR1 is LNHDA, CDR2 SQIVND (reference sequence). This CDR3 spans 15 amino acids. With 1 base clipped from V and 1 base from J, the junction kept 4 bases outside the gene matches. The patients, who ranged from 18 to 65 in age, presented with newly diagnosed hyperthyroidism lasting under 2 months. Cells are PBMCs isolated from around 9.4 ml of fresh blood. Amplification of TCR beta CDR3 regions used RNA as the template. The HTBI primer set served for first-round RT-PCR of the TCR CDR3. Each CDR3 protein is one row after TCRdb ran MiXCR on the multiplex PCR reads. The sample lists about 560,000 distinct CDR3 sequences; about a sixth were seen once. Study outcomes and limitations: Most clonotypes expanded in thyroid above 0.001 were likewise present in blood.

The receptor comes from a woman aged 18-29 years with Graves' hyperthyroidism. The chain has TRBV19 and TRBJ2-7; 7 positions agree with TRBD1. Sequencing input: blood. The CDR3, as DNA: TGTGCCAGTAGTATAGCCCTGACAGGGTCCTACGAGCAGTACTTC. It translates to CASSIALTGSYEQYF.